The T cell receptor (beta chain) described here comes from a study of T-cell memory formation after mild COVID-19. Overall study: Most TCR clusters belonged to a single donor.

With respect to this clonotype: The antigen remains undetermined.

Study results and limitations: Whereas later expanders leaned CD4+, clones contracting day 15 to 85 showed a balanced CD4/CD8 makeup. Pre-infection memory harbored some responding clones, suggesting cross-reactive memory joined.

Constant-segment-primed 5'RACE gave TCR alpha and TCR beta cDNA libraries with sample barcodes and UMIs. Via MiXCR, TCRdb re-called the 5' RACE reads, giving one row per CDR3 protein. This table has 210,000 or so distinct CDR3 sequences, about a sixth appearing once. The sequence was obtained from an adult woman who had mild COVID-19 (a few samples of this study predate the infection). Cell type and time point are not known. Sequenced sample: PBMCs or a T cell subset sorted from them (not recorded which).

CDR3 in amino acids: CSVHPLNYGYTF. DNA for the CDR3: TGCAGCGTTCACCCACTGAACTATGGCTACACCTTC. The chain uses TRBV29-1 and TRBJ1-2, with D uncertain. The CDR3 consists of 12 residues. The germline V gene has CDR1 SQVTM and CDR2 ANQGSEA. V was trimmed by 5 bases and J by 2 bases, leaving 9 bases between them.